This T cell receptor beta chain was found in a study of cytomegalovirus exposure and HLA in healthy donors. In regard to this clone: Its cognate antigen is unknown.

Trimming removed 6 bases from V and 5 bases from J, with 16 bases in between. This CDR3 is 14 amino acids long. In germline, CDR1 is SNHLY, CDR2 FYNNEI. Study-wide results and limits: The authors judged a highly shared variant cluster likely a sequencing artifact. An assumption of roughly uniform sequencing depth across donors underlay the presence/absence analyses. Apparent HLA restriction characterized most CMV-associated TCR beta chains in a later analysis. The classifier reportedly diagnosed cytomegalovirus status with high sensitivity and specificity.

A multiplex PCR was run with 60 Vbeta primers and 13 Jbeta primers. Method: immunoSEQ multiplex PCR; TCRdb's copy keeps in-frame clones and lacks some. The repertoire holds about 78,000 clones, around 85% seen once, with roughly 2.4% in the top ten. Sequenced material: PBMCs. The clonotype was recovered from a woman in her fifties or sixties in good health and CMV-seronegative. The J gene is TRBJ1-2, the V gene TRBV2, with D possibly TRBD1 on 5 matching bases. The CDR3 bases are TGTGCCAGCAGCGCCCTAGGGGCAAGGTATGGCTACACCTTC. Its translation is CASSALGARYGYTF.